A selection of T cell receptor beta chains follows, all from one sample in a study of shared clonotypes between healthy human individuals. Profiled with immunoSEQ multiplex PCR; TCRdb holds only in-frame clones, not every one. Here the sample spans fewer than 600,000 clones, roughly four fifths being singletons. Specimen: PBMCs. The receptor set was obtained from a woman aged 40 to 50 in good health. Some clones in this sample may be carry-over from other donors' samples. Both conserved end residues are part of each CDR3. A D gene is named only where the DNA matches it firmly. A clone size is listed for some rows: how often the clone was seen (once, few, many), or a class if it is expanded.

V	size	D	J	length	DNA	CDR3
TRBV7-9	.	.	TRBJ2-2	15	TGTGCCAGCAGCTTAACCCAGGCTAACACCGGGGAGCTGTTTTTT	CASSLTQANTGELFF
TRBV7-3	.	.	TRBJ2-5	15	TGTGCCAGCAGCTTAGACGGGTTGGGGCAAGAGACCCAGTACTTC	CASSLDGLGQETQYF
TRBV4-2	.	.	TRBJ2-7	15	TGTGCCAGCAGCCAAGAGGGGCCGGAACCCTACGAGCAGTACTTC	CASSQEGPEPYEQYF
TRBV7-2	.	.	TRBJ1-4	17	TGTGCCAGCAGCTTAGGGGGCACAGGGCTAATCTATGAAAAACTGTTTTTT	CASSLGGTGLIYEKLFF
TRBV5-1	.	.	TRBJ2-1	16	TGCGCCAGCAGCTTTTCGCAGGCAGCCGCCTACAATGAGCAGTTCTTC	CASSFSQAAAYNEQFF
TRBV7-2	.	.	TRBJ2-2	13	TGTGCCAGCAGCGCACAGAACACCGGGGAGCTGTTTTTT	CASSAQNTGELFF
TRBV7-2	few	TRBD2	TRBJ2-7	15	TGTGCCAGCAGCCGGACTAGCGGGAGCATAAACGAGCAGTACTTC	CASSRTSGSINEQYF
TRBV18	.	TRBD2	TRBJ2-5	15	TGTGCCAGCTCACCAGGACTAGCGGGAGGAGAGACCCAGTACTTC	CASSPGLAGGETQYF
TRBV20-1	.	.	TRBJ1-2	11	TGCAGTGCTAGACCCCCGGATGGCTACACCTTC	CSARPPDGYTF
TRBV14	.	.	TRBJ1-3	20	TGTGCCAGCAGCCAAGACCTATTTAGGGGGAGGCTAATACCTGGAAACACCATATATTTT	CASSQDLFRGRLIPGNTIYF
TRBV4-1	.	TRBD2	TRBJ2-1	16	TGCGCCAGCAGCCAAGTGAGACTAGCGATCTACAATGAGCAGTTCTTC	CASSQVRLAIYNEQFF
TRBV5-1	.	TRBD1	TRBJ2-2	15	TGCGCCAGCAGCACGGGACAGACTTACACCGGGGAGCTGTTTTTT	CASSTGQTYTGELFF
TRBV18	.	.	TRBJ2-3	15	TGTGCCAGCTCACCCACCCCCGGGGGCGGGGATACGCAGTATTTT	CASSPTPGGGDTQYF
TRBV28	.	.	TRBJ1-2	17	TGTGCCAGCAGTAAGGGCTTCTGGGTCCCTGAGTATATGGGAGGCACCTTC	CASSKGFWVPEYMGGTF
TRBV5-1	.	TRBD1	TRBJ2-7	16	TGCGCCAGCAGCTGGACCGGGACAGGGGGGACCTACGAGCAGTACTTC	CASSWTGTGGTYEQYF
TRBV7-3	.	.	TRBJ2-2	16	TGTGCCAGCAGCTTAAACCACCCGGGAAACACCGGGGAGCTGTTTTTT	CASSLNHPGNTGELFF
TRBV30	.	.	TRBJ1-1	16	TGTGCCGCGGAGGCAGGGACGATTTCTTGGGGCACTGAAGCTTTCTTT	CAAEAGTISWGTEAFF
TRBV7-3	.	.	TRBJ2-1	14	TGTGCCAGCAGCGGCGCCGGGACCCCCGAGGGGCAGTTCTTC	CASSGAGTPEGQFF
TRBV5-1	many	TRBD2	TRBJ2-2	18	TGCGCCAGCAGCCGGGACGGTAGCGGGAGGGTCGATACCGGGGAGCTGTTTTTT	CASSRDGSGRVDTGELFF
TRBV5-1	.	.	TRBJ2-5	12	TGCGCCAGCAGCCCCAATTGGGAGACCCAGTACTTC	CASSPNWETQYF
TRBV30	.	.	TRBJ1-4	12	TGTGCCTGGAGTATTTCTTTAGAGAAACTGTTTTTT	CAWSISLEKLFF
TRBV6-6	.	TRBD2	TRBJ2-7	15	TGTGCCAGCAGTTACGGACTAGCGGGAACCTACGAGCAGTACTTC	CASSYGLAGTYEQYF
TRBV2	.	.	TRBJ1-5	13	TGTGCCAGCAGAGAAGAATTCAATCAGCCCCAGCATTTT	CASREEFNQPQHF
TRBV27	.	.	TRBJ2-1	15	TGTGCCAGCAGTTTATCCGGACTATTTTACAATGAGCAGTTCTTC	CASSLSGLFYNEQFF
TRBV7-3	.	.	TRBJ2-7	14	TGTGCCAGCAGCTTAAGTCCAGGTAGCTACGAGCAGTACTTC	CASSLSPGSYEQYF
TRBV13	.	.	TRBJ2-7	14	TGTGCCAGCAGCTCCGCCTACGAAACCTACGAGCAGTACTTC	CASSSAYETYEQYF
TRBV7-3	.	.	TRBJ2-1	15	TGTGCCAGCAGCTTATACAACGTCCCAACCAATGAGCAGTTCTTC	CASSLYNVPTNEQFF
TRBV5-1	.	.	TRBJ2-3	12	TGCGCCAGCCGGGACAGCACAGATACGCAGTATTTT	CASRDSTDTQYF
TRBV10-2	.	.	TRBJ2-7	12	TGCGCCAGCAGTCTGGGGGGTTACGAGCAGTACTTC	CASSLGGYEQYF
TRBV15	many	TRBD1	TRBJ2-7	14	TGTGCCACCAGCAGATCCAGGACAGGGGCCGAGCAGTACTTC	CATSRSRTGAEQYF
TRBV4-2	few	.	TRBJ1-2	15	TGTGCCAGCAGCCCAAAGGCAGATACCAACTATGGCTACACCTTC	CASSPKADTNYGYTF
TRBV14	.	.	TRBJ2-2	14	TGTGCCAGCAGCCAGACGCCCGATGTCGGGGAGCTGTTTTTT	CASSQTPDVGELFF
TRBV28	once	.	TRBJ1-2	15	TGTGCCAGCAGTTTCCGCCCTACAGGGCCTACTGGCTACACCTTC	CASSFRPTGPTGYTF
TRBV7-2	.	TRBD2	TRBJ2-1	16	TGTGCCAGCAGCCGAGAGGCGGGAGTCACCTACAATGAGCAGTTCTTC	CASSREAGVTYNEQFF
TRBV30	once	TRBD1	TRBJ1-1	13	TGTGCCTGGGGACAGGGTCTCATCGCTGAAGCTTTCTTT	CAWGQGLIAEAFF
TRBV5-5	once	.	TRBJ1-1	15	TGTGCCAGCAGCTCTGGGGCGGGGGTAGGCACTGAAGCTTTCTTT	CASSSGAGVGTEAFF
TRBV7-9	.	.	TRBJ2-5	13	TGTGCCAGCAGCCCACGGGGGAAAGAGACCCAGTACTTC	CASSPRGKETQYF
TRBV4-1	.	TRBD2	TRBJ2-3	15	TGCGCCAGCAGCCCTAGCGGGAGGCCCACAGATACGCAGTATTTT	CASSPSGRPTDTQYF
TRBV28	.	.	TRBJ1-2	15	TGTGCCAGCAGCCTAGGGATCGCTTTGTCCTATGGCTACACCTTC	CASSLGIALSYGYTF
TRBV2	.	.	TRBJ2-3	15	TGTGCCAGCAGTGGGCAGCTCGGCCGCACAGATACGCAGTATTTT	CASSGQLGRTDTQYF
TRBV6-5	.	.	TRBJ1-1	14	TGTGCCAGCAGTGAGAGACAAACGGCGACTGAAGCTTTCTTT	CASSERQTATEAFF
TRBV7-8	.	.	TRBJ2-1	18	TGTGCCAGCAGCGCCTCACGGTCCAGAGGAAGCTCCTACAATGAGCAGTTCTTC	CASSASRSRGSSYNEQFF
TRBV2	.	.	TRBJ2-1	12	TGTGCCAGCTTTCGTAGTGGGGGTGAGCAGTTCTTC	CASFRSGGEQFF
TRBV13	.	.	TRBJ2-3	15	TGTGCCAGCAGGCCAGGTGGGGGCAGATCTAATACGCAGTATTTT	CASRPGGGRSNTQYF
TRBV5-4	.	TRBD2	TRBJ2-7	15	TGTGCCAGTAGCTCCCCGACTAGCGGCAGGGGCGAGCAGTACTTC	CASSSPTSGRGEQYF
TRBV29-1	.	.	TRBJ2-1	12	TGCAGCGTTGGACAGGATTACAATGAGCAGTTCTTC	CSVGQDYNEQFF
TRBV9	.	TRBD1	TRBJ2-7	14	TGTGCCAGCAGCGTGGCAGGGGGAATAGGCGAGCAGTACTTC	CASSVAGGIGEQYF
TRBV20-1	.	.	TRBJ2-7	10	TGCAGTGCTAGTTTGTACGAGCAGTACTTC	CSASLYEQYF
TRBV28	few	TRBD1	TRBJ1-5	14	TGTGCCAGCAGATCCTACAGGGGAGGTCAGCCCCAGCATTTT	CASRSYRGGQPQHF
TRBV5-1	.	.	TRBJ1-1	16	TGCGCCAGCAGCTTGGGCAGGGGAGAGGGAAACACTGAAGCTTTCTTT	CASSLGRGEGNTEAFF
TRBV27	.	.	TRBJ2-7	15	TGTGCCAGCCTATCTCTACACAGGGGAGGATACGAGCAGTACTTC	CASLSLHRGGYEQYF
TRBV6-5	once	.	TRBJ2-7	13	TGTGCCAGCAGCCCCACGGAAACCTACGAGCAGTACTTC	CASSPTETYEQYF
TRBV11-2	once	.	TRBJ2-3	16	TGTGCCAGCAGCCCTCGGGGAGGCAGGAGCACAGATACGCAGTATTTT	CASSPRGGRSTDTQYF
TRBV30	many	TRBD2	TRBJ2-5	12	TGTGCCTGGAGCCCCGGGGGGGAGACCCAGTACTTC	CAWSPGGETQYF